Listed here is a single T cell receptor beta chain. Many counts were recorded for this clone. Its antigen remains undetermined. No per-base quality is available; no much larger clone lies one base away. The data were taken from a study of T cells after posttransplantation cyclophosphamide listed by TCRdb under 2016. About the full investigation: Using TRB sequencing, the study followed how the T cell repertoire rebuilt after myeloablative bone marrow transplantation with posttransplantation cyclophosphamide given as GVHD prophylaxis. Samples from some 32 PTCy-treated patients and 15 to 20 related bone marrow donors of those patients were subjected to antigen receptor sequencing. In 3 patients, up to roughly 3 additional blood samples taken between 2 and 5.2 years after transplant also underwent TRB sequencing, as did pretransplant blood from 4 patients. Public TRB sequences were checked against a database of over 3,600 sequences associated with responses to pathogens, tumor antigens, self-antigens and alloantigens. Because TRA and TRB clonality correlated tightly in 9 samples, the subsequent TCR analyses were limited to TRB only. Blood from all 35 or so PTCy patients who had 1-year posttransplant specimens underwent TRB sequencing. Points the paper makes about the study in general: Donor-recipient similarity was low at 1-2 months but increased during the first year, and donor CD8+ memory clones often dominated later blood repertoires. Across some 45 patients, TRB clonality was highly associated with recipient CMV seropositivity and CMV reactivation, and PTCy diversity was similar to diversity in CNI/methotrexate controls. The TRB repertoires of T cells infiltrating skin or the GI tract showed only limited overlap with the TRB repertoires found in blood.

Genomic DNA was the input for TRB sequencing, which was run either with the immunoSEQ assay at survey resolution or with the hsTCRB kit. As for how the authors treated the data: The immunoSEQ software handled the initial read processing, while the LymphoSeq R package was used for the repertoire analyses. Clonality was computed as 1 minus normalized Shannon entropy, and a Gini coefficient was also calculated for each TRB dataset. To infer phenotypes in unsorted samples, TRB sequences from sorted subsets of the recipient or donor were mapped onto the unsorted samples of the same recipient. The table comes from immuneACCESS by way of TCRdb, which keeps in-frame sequences with V and J called. Part of the clones is missing from these tables; in studies checked, under half for an unresolved V gene and the rest for unknown reasons. From that table come the V and J calls and clone size; the DNA was used to work out D and trimming. There are about 36,000 clones in this sample, and none of them is a singleton. The ten most abundant clones make up 1% to 1.5% of the sample.

Related bone marrow donors provided peripheral blood samples on the day of marrow donation. Mononuclear cells from peripheral blood and bone marrow were separated by Ficoll-Hypaque density centrifugation and then cryopreserved. CDR1 is given as LNHDA and CDR2 as SQIVND, both from the germline V gene (reference sequence). V lost 5 bases and J lost 2 bases, and the count of bases not matched to a germline gene is 5. The CDR3 holds 16 amino acids from the cysteine to the phenylalanine. The DNA shown is the 48-base CDR3, in frame from base 1. This sequence originates from a girl aged 5 to 17 in good health, CMV-negative, and a related stem cell transplant donor. Sequencing was done on a sample of PBMCs. The chain couples TRBV19 to TRBJ2-1, with 11 junctional bases fitting TRBD2. The DNA sequence is as follows: TGTGCCAGTAGTCTGCTAGCGGGGGGTCCCTACAATGAGCAGTTCTTC. Translation gives CASSLLAGGPYNEQFF. With the rest looked up from the reference TRBV19 and TRBJ2-1 genes rather than sequenced, the full variable domain is DGGITQSPKYLFRKEGQNVTLSCEQNLNHDAMYWYRQDPGQGLRLIYYSQIVNDFQKGDIAEGYSVSREKKESFPLTVTSAQKNPTAFYLCASSLLAGGPYNEQFFGPGTRLTVL.